Below, 7 T cell receptor beta chains from the same sample are listed, as sequenced in a study of radiation and T cells in renal cell carcinoma. Only in-frame clones appear in the TCRdb table, and some are missing; sequencing was by immunoSEQ multiplex PCR. The sample yields some 150,000 clones, roughly 83% seen once. Time point in this sample: baseline pretreatment blood. Treatment defined: 15 Gy SBRT to primary tumor, nephrectomy 4 weeks later. The input for sequencing was blood, taken from a patient whose treatment included radiotherapy and nephrectomy. These receptors were obtained from a woman in her forties or fifties with renal cell carcinoma.

The chain uses TRBV5-1 and TRBJ1-3, with 8 bases matching TRBD1. The CDR3 extends over 15 amino acids. Trimming removed 0 bases from V and 7 bases from J; junction bases left unmatched: 6. Germline V gene sequence: CDR1 SGHRS, CDR2 YFSETQ. The CDR3 coding sequence is TGCGCCAGCAGCTTGGGTGCACAGGGGGTGAACACCATATATTTT. As protein: CASSLGAQGVNTIYF. The full variable domain, rest sourced from reference TRBV5-1 and TRBJ1-3, is KAGVTQTPRYLIKTRGQQVTLSCSPISGHRSVSWYQQTPGQGLQFLFEYFSETQRNKGNFPGRFSGRQFSNSRSEMNVSTLELGDSALYLCASSLGAQGVNTIYFGEGSWLTVV.

The chain uses TRBV7-2 and TRBJ1-5; D is ambiguous. CDR3 size: 16 residues. Trimming removed 0 bases at V and 4 bases at J, with 13 bases between. In germline, CDR1 is SGHTA, CDR2 FQGNSA. The DNA for the CDR3 is TGTGCCAGCAGCTTAGCGTGGAGGGTCCATAATCAGCCCCAGCATTTT. Protein sequence: CASSLAWRVHNQPQHF.

The chain carries TRBV7-2 and TRBJ2-3; D gene unclear. From germline, CDR1 is SGHTA and CDR2 FQGNSA. CDR3 size: 13 residues. The V gene lost 4 bases and the J gene lost 6 bases, with 11 bases spanning the gap. The DNA of the CDR3 is TGTGCCAGCAGCTCGACCTATCTGGATACGCAGTATTTT. This translates into CASSSTYLDTQYF.

J is TRBJ2-3 and V is TRBV7-2; no firm D call. CDR3 length equals 15 residues. Trimming removed 1 base from V and 0 bases from J, with 8 bases in between. The germline V gene has CDR1 SGHTA and CDR2 FQGNSA. For the CDR3, the DNA is TGTGCCAGCAGCTTAGAAGAGACTAGCACAGATACGCAGTATTTT. Translated, it gives CASSLEETSTDTQYF.

The CDR3 loop reads CASSLVYEQYF. The CDR3 DNA reads as TGTGCCAGCAGCTTGGTGTACGAGCAGTACTTC. The rearrangement uses TRBV5-8 and TRBJ2-7, with D hard to call. Germline-derived CDR1 and CDR2 are SGHTS and YDEGEE. Trimming removed 0 bases from V and 4 bases from J, with 2 bases in between. The length of the CDR3 is 11 residues.

The chain is built from TRBV5-1 and TRBJ2-7, with D possibly being TRBD2 (5 bases). CDR1 is SGHRS, CDR2 YFSETQ, per germline. V was pared by 4 bases and J by 0 bases, with 14 bases between. This CDR3 spans 15 amino acids. As DNA, the CDR3 is TGCGCCAGCAGCCCTGGGTTGGGGAGCTCCTACGAGCAGTACTTC. This encodes CASSPGLGSSYEQYF.

The rearrangement joins TRBV4-3 to TRBJ2-7, with 8 bases lining up with TRBD1. The V gene's germline CDR1 is LGHNA and CDR2 YSLEER. The J segment lost 0 bases and the V segment lost 1 base, leaving 8 bases of the junction unmatched. CDR3 length: 17 amino acids. CDR3 in DNA: TGCGCCAGCAGCCAAGCCGCCGTGACAGGGGTCTCCTACGAGCAGTACTTC. It translates to CASSQAAVTGVSYEQYF.